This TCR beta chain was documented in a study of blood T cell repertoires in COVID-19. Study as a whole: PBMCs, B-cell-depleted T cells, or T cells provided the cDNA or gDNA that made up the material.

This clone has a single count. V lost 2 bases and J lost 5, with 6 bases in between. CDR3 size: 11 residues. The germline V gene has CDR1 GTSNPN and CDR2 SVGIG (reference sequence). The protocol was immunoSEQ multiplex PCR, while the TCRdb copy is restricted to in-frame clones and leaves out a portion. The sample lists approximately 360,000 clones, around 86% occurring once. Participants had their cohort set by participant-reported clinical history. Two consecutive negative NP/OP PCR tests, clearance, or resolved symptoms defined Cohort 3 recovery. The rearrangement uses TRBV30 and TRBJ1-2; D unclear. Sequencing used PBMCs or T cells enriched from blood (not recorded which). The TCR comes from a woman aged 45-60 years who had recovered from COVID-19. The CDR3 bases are TGTGCCTGGAGTACGGTATATGGCTACACCTTC. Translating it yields CAWSTVYGYTF. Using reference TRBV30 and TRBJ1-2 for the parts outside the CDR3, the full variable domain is SQTIHQWPATLVQPVGSPLSLECTVEGTSNPNLYWYRQAAGRGLQLLFYSVGIGQISSEVPQNLSASRPQDRQFILSSKKLLLSDSGFYLCAWSTVYGYTFGSGTRLTVV.